Below are 27 T cell receptor beta chains sequenced from a single sample in a study of breast tumors, draining lymph nodes, adjacent tissues. Samples came from axillary lymph nodes draining the breast cancer. TCRdb reanalysed the multiplex PCR reads using MiXCR and keeps one entry per CDR3 protein. The sample lists roughly 130,000 distinct CDR3 sequences, 32% seen once, with approximately 2.2% in the top ten. Source material: axillary lymph node tissue. The origin of the receptors is a female donor with breast cancer. Some clones in this sample may be carry-over from other donors' samples.

For this clonotype: Without the conserved terminal phenylalanine or tryptophan, this CDR3 likely stems from a read error. No DNA is shown, since the ends of the CDR3 on it are uncertain; the CDR3 is the one TCRdb lists. The chain is built from TRBV6-4 and TRBJ1-6. The CDR3 adds up to 11 amino acids, both ends counted. Germline V gives CDR1 MRHNA, CDR2 SNTAGT. CDR3: CAREGWSRAQS.

This clonotype was counted at least ten times. The V and J genes are TRBV20-1 and TRBJ2-1, with 9 bases lining up with TRBD1. The germline gives CDR1 DFQATT, CDR2 SNEGSKA (reference sequence). This CDR3 spans 15 amino acids. The junction had 13 bases not matched to a gene; V was cut back by 6 bases and J by 7 bases. As DNA, the CDR3 is TGCAGTGCCTATCGCTGGGGACAGGGCTATAATGAGCAGTTCTTC. It is translated as CSAYRWGQGYNEQFF.

This clonotype was detected many times. This sequence joins TRBV10-3 and TRBJ1-2; D not certain. This CDR3 region has 11 residues. The V gene's germline CDR1 is ENHRY and CDR2 SYGVKD. The V end lost 9 bases, the J end lost 1 base, and 6 bases lay between the germline ends. The CDR3 here is CAIFSNYGYTF. CDR3 bases: TGTGCCATATTCAGTAACTATGGCTACACCTTC.

This clonotype was seen many times. This chain joins TRBV19 and TRBJ2-6; the D gene is possibly TRBD1 (5 bases). The CDR3 has 17 residues. Germline V gene lookup returns CDR1 LNHDA and CDR2 SQIVND (reference sequence). V lost 6 bases, J lost 4 bases, and 19 bases lay in between. CDR3 amino acids: CASRRSSLGLGANVLTF. The CDR3 region has the DNA TGTGCCAGTAGGAGGTCCAGTCTGGGGCTGGGGGCCAACGTCCTGACTTTC.

This clonotype was counted ten times or more. V usage is TRBV18 and J usage is TRBJ1-2; TRBD1 matches 7 bases. Looked up from germline, CDR1 is KGHSH and CDR2 is LQKENI. The CDR3 is 13 residues long. V shed 0 bases and J 10 bases; nucleotides not matched to a gene: 5. The CDR3 reads CASSPPSTGDYTF. The CDR3 region has the DNA TGTGCCAGCTCACCACCCTCAACAGGGGACTACACCTTC.

The gene calls are TRBV2 and TRBJ1-6; 8 bases map to TRBD1. CDR1 and CDR2 from the germline V gene are SNHLY and FYNNEI. The length of the CDR3 is 14 residues. Trimming cost V 10 bases and J 10 bases; bases outside gene matches: 12. The DNA of the CDR3 is TGTGCCAACAGATTAACAGGGGGACGGTCACCCCTCCACTTT. It codes for CANRLTGGRSPLHF.

This clonotype occurred many times. The chain is built from TRBV14 and TRBJ1-6; the match to TRBD1 covers 8 bases. This CDR3 has 14 residues. J gave up 11 bases and V 2 bases, and 5 bases lay outside the gene matches. CDR1 SGHDN and CDR2 FVKESK come from the germline V gene. CDR3 sequence reads: CASSQQDRATPLHF. The CDR3 bases are TGTGCCAGCAGCCAACAGGACAGGGCTACACCCCTCCACTTT.

The V and J genes are TRBV6-2 or TRBV6-3 and TRBJ1-2; possibly TRBD1 for D (5 bases). The ends were cut back, 10 bases at V and 6 bases at J, with 9 bases in the middle. This CDR3 contains 10 residues. Germline assignment: CDR1 MNHEY and CDR2 SVGEGT. In DNA form, the CDR3 reads TGTGCCAAGGGACTGGATGGCTACACCTTC. This translates into CAKGLDGYTF.

The sample holds many counts of this clonotype. The J gene is TRBJ1-2, the V gene TRBV10-3; D possibly corresponds to TRBD1 (6 bases). The V end was cut by 7 bases, the J end by 1 base, with 16 bases between. The CDR3 is made up of 15 amino acids. Germline loops: CDR1 ENHRY, CDR2 SYGVKD. The CDR3 nucleotides read TGTGCCATCACTCGGGACACTTCAAATAACTATGGCTACACCTTC. It translates to CAITRDTSNNYGYTF.

This clonotype was recorded at least ten times. The rearrangement links TRBV5-1 to TRBJ1-4; 9 bases line up with TRBD1. The CDR3 contains 16 residues. Germline-derived CDR1 and CDR2 are SGHRS and YFSETQ. The V segment lost 4 bases and the J segment 5 bases; nucleotides outside the gene matches: 9. CDR3: CASSRTGEGWNEKLFF. CDR3 bases: TGCGCCAGCAGCCGGACAGGGGAGGGCTGGAATGAAAAACTGTTTTTT. Drawing the rest from reference TRBV5-1 and TRBJ1-4, the complete variable domain is KAGVTQTPRYLIKTRGQQVTLSCSPISGHRSVSWYQQTPGQGLQFLFEYFSETQRNKGNFPGRFSGRQFSNSRSEMNVSTLELGDSALYLCASSRTGEGWNEKLFFGSGTQLSVL.

This clonotype was counted many times. The rearrangement uses TRBV20-1 and TRBJ2-5, with no clear D. Germline V gene sequence: CDR1 DFQATT, CDR2 SNEGSKA (reference sequence). This CDR3 region has 12 residues. V gave up 3 bases and J gave up 2 bases, with 7 bases separating them. Here the CDR3 DNA reads TGCAGTGCTAGGACGATGCAAGAGACCCAGTACTTC. It translates to CSARTMQETQYF.

This clonotype was observed many times. This chain connects TRBV30 to TRBJ1-6; D unresolved. Germline CDR1 is GTSNPN and CDR2 is SVGIG (reference sequence). This CDR3 region has 16 residues. V was pared by 3 bases and J by 7 bases, with 19 bases between. The CDR3 here is CAWSASFREINSPLHF. In nucleotides, the CDR3 is TGTGCCTGGAGCGCGTCGTTCCGGGAGATAAATTCACCCCTCCACTTT.

Details on this clonotype: The CDR3 end shows no conserved phenylalanine or tryptophan, and so a read error is likely. The chain links TRBV20-1 to TRBJ2-2; D gene unclear. The CDR3 has 16 amino acids. Trimming removed 3 bases from V and 4 bases from J, with 18 bases in between. Germline CDR1 and CDR2: DFQATT and SNEGSKA (reference sequence). Here the CDR3 reads CSASLGVSGTTGELFS. The CDR3 DNA is TGCAGTGCTAGTTTGGGTGTCTCTGGAACCACCGGGGAGCTGTTTTCT.

The chain has TRBV18 and TRBJ1-2; D possibly corresponds to TRBD1 (5 bases). The germline CDR1 and CDR2 sequences are KGHSH and LQKENI. Deletions cut 5 bases from V and 0 bases from J, with 10 bases between. CDR3 length: 14 residues. The CDR3 DNA sequence: TGTGCCAGCTCAAAGGGGCCAGCTAACTATGGCTACACCTTC. Protein sequence: CASSKGPANYGYTF.

The chain joins TRBV20-1 to TRBJ2-1; 12 nucleotides line up with TRBD2. The CDR3 covers 19 residues. Germline CDR1 DFQATT, CDR2 SNEGSKA (reference sequence). The CDR3 loop reads CSQASGGAETRGSYNEQFF. CDR3 in DNA: TGCAGCCAGGCTAGCGGGGGGGCCGAGACAAGAGGCTCCTACAATGAGCAGTTCTTC.

The rearrangement links TRBV29-1 to TRBJ2-3, with TRBD1 identical over 12 bases. The V gene end was trimmed by 5 bases and the J gene end by 1 base; junction bases not matched to a gene: 4. CDR3 length equals 15 residues. The V gene's germline CDR1 is SQVTM and CDR2 ANQGSEA. CDR3 nucleotides: TGCAGCGTTCCGGGACAGGGGGCCGGCACAGATACGCAGTATTTT. Residues: CSVPGQGAGTDTQYF.

The chain has TRBV5-6 and TRBJ2-1; tentative D call: TRBD2 (5 bases). The length of the CDR3 is 20 residues. V was pared by 0 bases and J by 3 bases, with 25 bases between. Germline CDR1 and CDR2: SGHDT and YYEEEE. The CDR3 sequence: CASSLAGRTPKLNYYNEQFF. The CDR3 nucleotides are TGTGCCAGCAGCTTGGCCGGCAGGACTCCCAAATTAAATTACTACAATGAGCAGTTCTTC.

The J gene is TRBJ2-7, the V gene TRBV7-9, with 10 bases matching TRBD1. Trimming removed 5 bases from V and 7 bases from J; junction bases left unmatched: 11. The CDR3 extends over 15 amino acids. The V gene's germline CDR1 is SEHNR and CDR2 FQNEAQ (reference sequence). The CDR3 DNA reads TGTGCCAGCAGCCCCAGGGACAGGGGAGGGAGTGAGCAGTACTTC. Translating gives CASSPRDRGGSEQYF.

This clonotype was recorded many times. DNA of the CDR3: TGTGCCAGCCAGACAGGGAATCAGCCCCAGCATTTT. Translated, it gives CASQTGNQPQHF. V gene TRBV7-9 combines with J gene TRBJ1-5, with 7 bases lining up with TRBD1. The trim removed 8 bases at V and 4 bases at J, leaving 2 bases unmatched. Germline lookup yields CDR1 SEHNR and CDR2 FQNEAQ (reference sequence). The CDR3 is 12 residues long.

Details on this clonotype: Since a much larger clone is just one base distant, this may be a read error. The chain has TRBV18 and TRBJ1-2; D uncertain. The CDR3 runs to 15 residues. Germline V CDR1 and CDR2: KGHSH, LQKENI. The V gene lost 0 bases and the J gene lost 4 bases, with 12 bases spanning the gap. CDR3 residues: CASSPPPEQVYGYTF. CDR3 coding DNA: TGTGCCAGCTCACCACCGCCTGAGCAGGTCTATGGCTACACCTTC.

The V and J genes are TRBV12-3 or TRBV12-4 and TRBJ2-7, with D possibly TRBD2 on 5 matching bases. CDR3 length: 20 amino acids. V was pared by 3 bases and J by 5 bases, with 32 bases between. The CDR3 here is CASSLSLAPQDTGRHNEQYF. In nucleotides, the CDR3 is TGTGCCAGCAGTTTGAGTCTAGCCCCCCAAGATACGGGCCGGCACAACGAGCAGTACTTC.

This clonotype appeared many times. V usage is TRBV7-3 and J usage is TRBJ2-3, with TRBD2 matching over 8 bases. The V gene end was trimmed by 5 bases and the J gene end by 6 bases; junction bases not matched to a gene: 4. The germline CDR1 and CDR2 sequences are SGHTA and FQGTGA. CDR3 length: 13 residues. The CDR3 DNA follows: TGTGCCAGCAGCGCGGGACTAGATGATACGCAGTATTTT. It yields the protein CASSAGLDDTQYF.

The chain employs TRBV28 and TRBJ2-3; tentatively, D is TRBD1 (5 bases). V dropped 3 bases and J dropped 5 bases, with 12 bases sitting between them. This CDR3 is 14 amino acids long. The germline gives CDR1 MDHEN, CDR2 SYDVKM. The CDR3 is CASSFAGLEDTQYF. CDR3 DNA sequence: TGTGCCAGCAGTTTTGCAGGGTTGGAAGATACGCAGTATTTT.

This clonotype was recorded at least ten times. The chain combines TRBV7-3 with TRBJ2-1; D is perhaps TRBD2 (6 bases). Trimming removed 5 bases at V and 4 bases at J, with 15 bases between. Germline V gene lookup returns CDR1 SGHTA and CDR2 FQGTGA. This CDR3 comprises 15 residues. The CDR3 DNA sequence: TGTGCCAGCAGCCCCCAAGCGGGCAAATACAATGAGCAGTTCTTC. Amino acid sequence: CASSPQAGKYNEQFF.

This clonotype was seen repeatedly, ten times or more. This chain uses TRBV6-6 with TRBJ2-6; D may be TRBD2 (6 bases). CDR3 length: 15 amino acids. Germline loops: CDR1 MNHNY, CDR2 SVGAGI (reference sequence). The germline V and J ends were trimmed by 2 bases and 2 bases, with 7 bases remaining between them. The CDR3 sequence is CASSYGGAGANVLTF. CDR3 DNA sequence: TGTGCCAGCAGTTACGGAGGGGCTGGGGCCAACGTCCTGACTTTC.

Many counts were recorded for this clonotype. The gene calls are TRBV12-3 or TRBV12-4 and TRBJ2-2; D call uncertain. The CDR3 length is 11 residues. The germline V and J ends were trimmed by 5 bases and 5 bases, with 3 bases remaining between them. The CDR3: CASSKTGELFF. The CDR3 DNA sequence: TGTGCCAGCAGTAAGACCGGGGAGCTGTTTTTT.

At least ten counts were recorded for this clonotype. This chain connects TRBV7-6 to TRBJ2-2; TRBD2 aligns across 14 bases. Germline V gene data show CDR1 as SGHVS and CDR2 as FNYEAQ. This CDR3 is built from 16 residues. The V gene end was trimmed by 5 bases and the J gene end by 5 bases; junction bases not matched to a gene: 4. The CDR3: CASSLGLAGGTGELFF. The CDR3 nucleotides are TGTGCCAGCAGCCTTGGACTAGCGGGGGGTACCGGGGAGCTGTTTTTT.